The rows below give T cell receptor beta chains drawn from one sample of a study of blood T cell repertoires in COVID-19. Generated by immunoSEQ multiplex PCR, the TCRdb table keeps only in-frame clones and is missing some. The table has over 150,000 clones, around four fifths seen once. Sequencing was carried out using peripheral blood. The receptors originated from a woman in her sixties or seventies with COVID-19, enrolled during active disease. Both conserved end residues are trimmed from each CDR3. The D gene is left open where the match is weak. Clone size is not always given. Where it is, it says once, few, many or a class for expanded clones.

clone_size d_call v_call cdr3_aa
. TRBD1 TRBV6-5 ASEQGSDEQY
. TRBD2 TRBV7-9 ASSPTSGTYNEQF
. TRBD2 TRBV18 ASSPGGTSGTDTQY
once TRBD1 TRBV24-1 ATSDPRQGRQY
. . TRBV6-5 ASGIESTDTQY
. TRBD1 TRBV27 ASSPTALRQGSSYQPQH
few . TRBV6-5 ASRQGIRGNTIY
once TRBD1 TRBV14 ASSLYRGAPYEQY
. TRBD1 TRBV29-1 SVARTGRTEAF
. . TRBV5-1 ASSLDSTIEQY
few . TRBV15 ATLTREREQF
. TRBD1 TRBV30 AWSLFGTGVNQPQH
. . TRBV19 ASSNPARPGNTIY
. TRBD2 TRBV6-1 ASSEQSGGRETQY
. TRBD2 TRBV5-8 ASSLYRLAGVSETQY
. TRBD1 TRBV10-2 ASRAGQGYNEQF
. TRBD1 TRBV7-2 ASSLTGDRYYEQY
. TRBD1 TRBV5-6 ASSLDRGKETQY
. TRBD1 TRBV7-2 ASSTGQGHGELF
. TRBD1 TRBV19 ASSDRGNQPQH
. TRBD1 TRBV11-2 ASRSDRGRYNEQF
. . TRBV19 ASSRRQTDQPQH
. TRBD2 TRBV19 ASSIIAGISYNEQF
once . TRBV7-7 ASSSSSTDTQY
. . TRBV29-1 SVGTDGNTIY
. . TRBV3-1/TRBV3-2 ASTYEGNTEAF
few . TRBV18 ASSPAADTQY
. TRBD1 TRBV4-3 ASSQGDRANTEAF
. . TRBV5-4 ASSPTGTNYGYT
. . TRBV7-2 ASSLSVRFTGELF
. TRBD1 TRBV28 ASSRRDRGLGRTEAF
. . TRBV4-3 ASSQSLVAGFYGYT
. . TRBV11-2 ASSSYRVRPLH
. TRBD2 TRBV3-1/TRBV3-2 ASRGGGQETQY
. TRBD1 TRBV2 ASVLGQGYQPQH
. TRBD2 TRBV5-4 ASSHVGRGTYNEQF
. . TRBV7-9 ASSVQNTEAF
. TRBD1 TRBV7-9 ASSSGQGTYTEAF
. TRBD1 TRBV30 AWYDWTGGPEAF
. . TRBV5-1 ASTASVDGELF
once TRBD1 TRBV27 ASSLSGTANQPQH
few TRBD1 TRBV18 ASSPDRVDEQY
. . TRBV5-4 ASSPAGASGFNEQF
. . TRBV6-6 ASSGTRENTEAF
once TRBD2 TRBV28 ASRSAGGANTGELF
once TRBD1 TRBV7-9 ASSLIQGAHGYT
once . TRBV6-5 ASRRSNRVPLQAF
. . TRBV5-4 ASSLGGAYNEQF